The present TCR beta chain was sequenced within a study of blood T cell repertoires in COVID-19 (dated by TCRdb to the early 2020s). Regarding the study in general: Samples from collaborators originated in the United States, Italy and Spain and spanned both the acute and convalescent phases of COVID-19. The prospective study material was composed of cDNA or gDNA derived from T cells, B-cell-depleted T cells, or PBMCs. Samples were obtained from the ongoing ImmuneRACE study (first 160 participants) and from 1,200 or so subjects provided by 6 global collaborators. A de-identified subject ID, COVID-19 status, age in years and sex were almost always included in the sample metadata. HLA class I and class II types, where available, came from metadata supplied by the sample provider rather than from assay-based typing. The repertoires were made available in a free public database intended to serve as a resource for research on the immune response to SARS-CoV-2. Deeply sampled blood TCRbeta repertoires from subjects exposed to, actively infected with, or recovered from COVID-19 were included in the dataset. Study-wide findings and limitations: How much clinical and demographic metadata was included differed by source and by participant, and the metadata was provided uncurated.

About this clone: The antigen it binds to is not known. Base quality data are lacking; no much larger clone is found one base away.

TCRbeta CDR3 regions were amplified from genomic DNA by means of the immunoSEQ Assay, a bias-controlled multiplex PCR. The paper's data handling went like this. The number of nucleated cells in each sample was estimated by amplification of reference gene primers within the assay. To quantify the absolute abundance of each unique TCRbeta CDR3 rearrangement, sequence reads were collapsed and filtered. Productive Simpson clonality was computed per sample as the square root of Simpson's diversity index over productive rearrangements. The clones in this table, taken by TCRdb from immuneACCESS, are in-frame only. Not every clone is retained; where verified, under half of the shortfall comes from an unresolved V gene, and the cause of the rest is unknown. V and J calls and clone size follow that table, whereas D and trimming were derived from the DNA. The sample contains some 30,000 clones, about 85% of them found a single time. The top ten hold approximately 18% of the sample.

V was cut back by 6 bases and J by 0 bases, leaving a gap of 8 bases between them. From the cysteine up to the phenylalanine, the CDR3 has a length of 14 residues. Only CDR3 DNA remains: 42 bases, in frame from the first base. The germline V gene (reference sequence) provides CDR1 MNHNY and CDR2 SVGAGI. The collaborating institutions used their own protocols to collect whole blood in K2EDTA tubes. For TCRbeta analysis, collaborators shipped samples as frozen whole blood, isolated PBMCs, or DNA extracted from either of those sample types. Material: peripheral blood. The source is a woman in her fifties or sixties with active COVID-19. The V and J genes are TRBV6-6 and TRBJ1-4, with the D gene too uncertain to name. The CDR3 amino acid sequence is: CASSPRTTNEKLFF. The nucleotide sequence reads TGTGCCAGCAGCCCGCGAACAACTAATGAAAAACTGTTTTTT.